This note documents a single T cell receptor (beta chain) sequence. Its antigen is not identified. This sample stems from a study of cytomegalovirus exposure and HLA in healthy donors. Both 60 Vbeta primers and 13 Jbeta primers went into the PCR. Repertoires were generated with immunoSEQ multiplex PCR, while TCRdb's copy carries only in-frame clones and drops some. The sample gives about 140,000 clones, 60% to 85% of which show up once; almost 7% is in the top ten. The germline V and J ends were trimmed by 4 bases and 1 base, with 14 bases remaining between them. CDR3 length equals 15 residues. From germline, CDR1 is SQVTM and CDR2 ANQGSEA. Notes on the study in general: V- and J-gene trimming in TCR beta was tied to a missense DCLRE1C variant by an analysis performed later. The study listed some 160 cytomegalovirus-associated TCR beta chains. In a later analysis, productive TCRs from donors in an Asian-associated ancestry cluster reportedly carried fewer N-insertions than the cohort mean.

This sequence was found in a man in his forties in good health and CMV-seropositive. Sequencing input: PBMCs. The V and J genes are TRBV29-1 and TRBJ2-1; weak D call: TRBD2 (7 bases). CDR3 sequence: CSVGERGGSYNEQFF. The CDR3, as DNA: TGCAGCGTTGGGGAGAGGGGGGGTTCCTACAATGAGCAGTTCTTC.